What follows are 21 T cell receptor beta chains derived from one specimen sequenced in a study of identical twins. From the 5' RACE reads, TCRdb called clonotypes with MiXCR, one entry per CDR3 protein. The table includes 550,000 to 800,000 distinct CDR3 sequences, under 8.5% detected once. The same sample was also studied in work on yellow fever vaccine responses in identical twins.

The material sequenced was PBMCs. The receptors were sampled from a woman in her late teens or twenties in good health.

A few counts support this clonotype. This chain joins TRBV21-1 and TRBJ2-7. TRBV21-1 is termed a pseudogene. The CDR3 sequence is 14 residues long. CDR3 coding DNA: TGTGCCAGCAGCCCTGCGGCCAGGTCCCACGAGCAGTACGTC. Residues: CASSPAARSHEQYV.

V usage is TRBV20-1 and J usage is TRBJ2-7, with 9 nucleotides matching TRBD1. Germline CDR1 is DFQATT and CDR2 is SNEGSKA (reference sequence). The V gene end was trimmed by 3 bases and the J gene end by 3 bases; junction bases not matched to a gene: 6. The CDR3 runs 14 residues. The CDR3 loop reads CSASLGQGSYEQYF. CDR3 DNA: TGCAGTGCTAGTCTCGGACAGGGGAGCTACGAGCAGTACTTC.

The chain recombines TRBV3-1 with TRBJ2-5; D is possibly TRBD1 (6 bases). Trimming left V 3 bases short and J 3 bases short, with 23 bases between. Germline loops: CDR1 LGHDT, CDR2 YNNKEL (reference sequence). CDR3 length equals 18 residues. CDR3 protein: CASSHDSGTPRGKETQYF. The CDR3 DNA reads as TGTGCCAGCAGCCATGATTCAGGGACACCCCGGGGAAAAGAGACCCAGTACTTC.

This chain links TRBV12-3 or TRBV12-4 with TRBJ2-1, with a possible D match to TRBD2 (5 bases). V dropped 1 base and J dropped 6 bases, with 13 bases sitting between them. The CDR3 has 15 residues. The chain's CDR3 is CASSLGWPGINEQFF. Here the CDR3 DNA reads TGTGCCAGCAGTTTAGGCTGGCCGGGGATCAATGAGCAGTTCTTC.

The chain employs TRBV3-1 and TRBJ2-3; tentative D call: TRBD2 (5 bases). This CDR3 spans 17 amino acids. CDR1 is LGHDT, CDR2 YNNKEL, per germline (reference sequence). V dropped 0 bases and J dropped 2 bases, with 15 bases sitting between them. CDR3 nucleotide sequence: TGTGCCAGCAGCCAAGATCCCGGACTCCAAGACACAGATACGCAGTATTTT. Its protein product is CASSQDPGLQDTDTQYF.

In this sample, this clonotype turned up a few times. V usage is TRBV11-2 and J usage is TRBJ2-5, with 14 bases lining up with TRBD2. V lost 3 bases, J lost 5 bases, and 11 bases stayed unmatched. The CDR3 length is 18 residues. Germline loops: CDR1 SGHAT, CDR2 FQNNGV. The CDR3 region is CASSFPGLAGVGVETQYF. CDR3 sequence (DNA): TGTGCCAGCAGCTTCCCGGGACTAGCGGGAGTTGGGGTGGAGACCCAGTACTTC.

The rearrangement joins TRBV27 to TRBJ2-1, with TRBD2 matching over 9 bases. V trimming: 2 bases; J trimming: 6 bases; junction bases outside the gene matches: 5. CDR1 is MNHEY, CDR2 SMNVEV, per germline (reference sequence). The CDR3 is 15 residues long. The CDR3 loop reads CASSLGGRGVNEQFF. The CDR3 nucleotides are TGTGCCAGCAGTTTAGGCGGGAGGGGGGTCAATGAGCAGTTCTTC.

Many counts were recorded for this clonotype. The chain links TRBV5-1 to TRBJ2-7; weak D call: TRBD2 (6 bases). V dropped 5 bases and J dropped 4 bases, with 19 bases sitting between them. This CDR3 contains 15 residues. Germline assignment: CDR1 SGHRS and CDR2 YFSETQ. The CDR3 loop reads CASRGVAASIYEQYF. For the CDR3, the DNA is TGCGCCAGCAGGGGGGTAGCGGCTAGTATATACGAGCAGTACTTC.

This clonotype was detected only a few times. In DNA form, the CDR3 reads TGCGCCAGCAACCTTAGCGGGGGGGCCGGCACAGATACGCAGTATTTT. Translating it yields CASNLSGGAGTDTQYF. The chain links TRBV5-1 to TRBJ2-3, with TRBD2 identical over 11 bases. Germline CDR1 reads SGHRS; CDR2 reads YFSETQ. This CDR3 comprises 16 residues. The V gene end was trimmed by 6 bases and the J gene end by 1 base; junction bases not matched to a gene: 7. Using reference TRBV5-1 and TRBJ2-3 for the parts outside the CDR3, the full variable domain is KAGVTQTPRYLIKTRGQQVTLSCSPISGHRSVSWYQQTPGQGLQFLFEYFSETQRNKGNFPGRFSGRQFSNSRSEMNVSTLELGDSALYLCASNLSGGAGTDTQYFGPGTRLTVL.

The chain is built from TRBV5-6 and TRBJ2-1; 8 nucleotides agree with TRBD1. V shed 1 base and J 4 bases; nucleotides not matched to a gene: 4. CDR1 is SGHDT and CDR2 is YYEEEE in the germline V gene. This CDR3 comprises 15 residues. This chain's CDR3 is CASSLQGAVYNEQFF. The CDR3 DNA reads TGTGCCAGCAGCTTGCAGGGGGCGGTTTACAATGAGCAGTTCTTC.

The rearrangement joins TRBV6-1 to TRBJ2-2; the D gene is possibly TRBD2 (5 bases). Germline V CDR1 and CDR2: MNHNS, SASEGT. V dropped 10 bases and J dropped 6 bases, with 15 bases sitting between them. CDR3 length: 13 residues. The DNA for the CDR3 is TGTGCCATCTCGTCGGGGAGACCCGGGGAGCTGTTTTTT. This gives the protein CAISSGRPGELFF.

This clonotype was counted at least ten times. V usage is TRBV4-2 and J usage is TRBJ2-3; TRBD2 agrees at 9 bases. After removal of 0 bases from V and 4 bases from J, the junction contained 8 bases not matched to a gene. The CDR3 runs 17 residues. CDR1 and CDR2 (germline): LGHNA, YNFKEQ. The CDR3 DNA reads TGTGCCAGCAGCCAAGATCTCGTGCGGGAGGGCCCAGATACGCAGTATTTT. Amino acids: CASSQDLVREGPDTQYF.

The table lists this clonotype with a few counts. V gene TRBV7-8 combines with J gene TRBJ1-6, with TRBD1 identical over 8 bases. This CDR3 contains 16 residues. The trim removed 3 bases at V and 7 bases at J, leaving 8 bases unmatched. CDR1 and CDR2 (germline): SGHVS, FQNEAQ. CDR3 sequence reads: CASSFRQGRLNSPLHF. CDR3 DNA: TGTGCCAGCAGCTTCCGACAGGGGAGGTTGAATTCACCCCTCCACTTT.

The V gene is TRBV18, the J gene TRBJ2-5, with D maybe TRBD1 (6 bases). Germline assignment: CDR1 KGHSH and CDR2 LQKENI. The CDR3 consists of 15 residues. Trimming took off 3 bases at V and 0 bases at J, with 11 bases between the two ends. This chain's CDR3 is CASSPTRGYQETQYF. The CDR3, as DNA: TGTGCCAGCTCACCTACCAGGGGTTACCAAGAGACCCAGTACTTC.

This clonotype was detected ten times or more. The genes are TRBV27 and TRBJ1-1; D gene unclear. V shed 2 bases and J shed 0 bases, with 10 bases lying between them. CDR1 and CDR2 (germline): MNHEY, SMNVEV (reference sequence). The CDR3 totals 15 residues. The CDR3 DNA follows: TGTGCCAGCAGTTTACTCGCAGTCATGAACACTGAAGCTTTCTTT. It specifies CASSLLAVMNTEAFF.

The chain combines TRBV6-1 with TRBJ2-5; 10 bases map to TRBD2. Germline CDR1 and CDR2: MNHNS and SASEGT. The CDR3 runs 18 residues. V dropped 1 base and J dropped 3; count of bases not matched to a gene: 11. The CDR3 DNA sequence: TGTGCCAGCAGTGAAGGGAAGAGACTAGCGGGCAGCAAAGAGACCCAGTACTTC. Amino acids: CASSEGKRLAGSKETQYF.

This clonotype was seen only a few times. The CDR3 DNA sequence: TGCAGTGCTAGACGGGGGGGAGCTAGCAATCAGCCCCAGCATTTT. This translates into CSARRGGASNQPQHF. The chain combines TRBV20-1 with TRBJ1-5, with a weak D call TRBD1 (5 bases). Trimming shortened V by 2 bases and J by 0 bases, and 11 bases separated the two germline ends. CDR3 size: 15 residues. The germline V gene has CDR1 DFQATT and CDR2 SNEGSKA (reference sequence).

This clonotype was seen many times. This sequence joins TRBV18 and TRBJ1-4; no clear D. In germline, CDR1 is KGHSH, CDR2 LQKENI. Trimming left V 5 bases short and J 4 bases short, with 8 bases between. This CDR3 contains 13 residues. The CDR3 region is CASSTGVNEKLFF. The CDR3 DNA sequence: TGTGCCAGCTCAACCGGGGTTAATGAAAAACTGTTTTTT.

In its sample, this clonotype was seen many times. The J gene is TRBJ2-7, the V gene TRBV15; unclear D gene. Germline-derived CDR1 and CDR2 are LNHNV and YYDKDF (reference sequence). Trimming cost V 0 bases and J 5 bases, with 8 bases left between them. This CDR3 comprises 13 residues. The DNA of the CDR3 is TGTGCCACCAGCAGAGATCCTAAAAACGAGCAGTACTTC. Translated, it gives CATSRDPKNEQYF.

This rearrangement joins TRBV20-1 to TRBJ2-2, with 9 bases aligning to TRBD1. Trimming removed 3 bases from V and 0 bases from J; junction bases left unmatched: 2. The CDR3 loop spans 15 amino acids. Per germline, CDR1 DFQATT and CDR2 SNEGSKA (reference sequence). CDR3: CSARRDRANTGELFF. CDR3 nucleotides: TGCAGTGCTAGGAGGGACAGGGCGAACACCGGGGAGCTGTTTTTT.

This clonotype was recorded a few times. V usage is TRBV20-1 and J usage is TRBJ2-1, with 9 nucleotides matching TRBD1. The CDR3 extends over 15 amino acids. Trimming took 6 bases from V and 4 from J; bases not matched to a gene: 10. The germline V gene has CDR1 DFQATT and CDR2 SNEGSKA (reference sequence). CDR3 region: CSARHRDRVYNEQFF. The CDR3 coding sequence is TGCAGTGCCCGTCACCGGGACAGGGTTTACAATGAGCAGTTCTTC.